This TCR beta chain was identified during a study of regulatory T cells in long-lasting Graves disease. Combining iRepertoire HTBI primers with Arm-PCR of CDR3 regions, the authors built TCR beta libraries. In the original workflow: Gene usage covered approximately 65 TRBV and more than twelve TRBJ segments. TCRdb reanalysed the multiplex PCR reads using MiXCR and keeps one entry per CDR3 protein. The V and J calls reflect TCRdb's pipeline rather than the authors' work. The repertoire includes under 800,000 distinct CDR3 sequences, about 15% of them detected once, and around 18% sits in the top ten. As to time point: newly diagnosed GD, antithyroid drugs for less than 3 months. PBMC-derived RNA was used for the TCR library. This clonotype was detected ten times or more. The V gene end was trimmed by 3 bases and the J gene end by 4 bases; junction bases not matched to a gene: 4. The CDR3 covers 14 residues. Germline loops: CDR1 MNHNS, CDR2 SASEGT.

This sample was also put to use in a study of T cells in Graves' hyperthyroidism and ophthalmopathy. From that study: TCR CDR3 regions were first amplified by RT-PCR with HTBI primers. Most thyroid clonotypes expanded above 0.001 were also detected in blood. From stable hyperthyroidism, ophthalmopathy was separated by a 13 V-J model.

This receptor was obtained from a young woman with Graves disease. V usage is TRBV6-1 and J usage is TRBJ2-5, with 8 nucleotides matching TRBD1. This specimen was peripheral blood mononuclear cells (PBMCs), taken at new diagnosis, from a patient treated with antithyroid drugs. CDR3 amino acids: CASSDRTGPETQYF. CDR3 DNA sequence: TGTGCCAGCAGTGATAGGACAGGGCCAGAGACCCAGTACTTC.